These T cell receptor beta chains were read from a single sample in a study of blood T cell repertoires in COVID-19. Only in-frame clones appear in the TCRdb table, and some are missing; sequencing was by immunoSEQ multiplex PCR. The sample consists of a few hundred thousand clones, around 90% of them appearing once. The specimen was peripheral blood. The receptor set was obtained from a man between 40 and 49 years old with acute or convalescent COVID-19. Each CDR3 is given with its conserved first and last residue. Each record gives: J gene, D gene, V gene, clone size, CDR3 protein, CDR3 DNA. The D gene is left open where the match is weak. Clone size appears in some rows only: once, few, many, or a class for an expanded clone.

J gene: TRBJ1-4
D gene: NA
V gene: TRBV3-1/TRBV3-2
clone size: NA
CDR3 protein: CASSQVRRGESEKLFF
CDR3 DNA: TGTGCCAGCAGCCAAGTGAGGAGGGGCGAGAGTGAAAAACTGTTTTTT

J gene: TRBJ2-3
D gene: TRBD2
V gene: TRBV7-3
clone size: NA
CDR3 protein: CASSLSASGRADTQYF
CDR3 DNA: TGTGCCAGCAGCTTATCAGCTAGCGGGAGAGCAGATACGCAGTATTTT

J gene: TRBJ1-1
D gene: NA
V gene: TRBV10-3
clone size: NA
CDR3 protein: CAISESGSTEAFF
CDR3 DNA: TGTGCCATCAGTGAGTCGGGCAGCACTGAAGCTTTCTTT

J gene: TRBJ2-2
D gene: NA
V gene: TRBV27
clone size: NA
CDR3 protein: CASSPDFGELFF
CDR3 DNA: TGTGCCAGCAGCCCGGACTTCGGGGAGCTGTTTTTT

J gene: TRBJ2-3
D gene: TRBD1
V gene: TRBV28
clone size: NA
CDR3 protein: CASSLTGGAHTDTQYF
CDR3 DNA: TGTGCCAGCAGCTTGACAGGGGGAGCCCACACAGATACGCAGTATTTT

J gene: TRBJ2-1
D gene: NA
V gene: TRBV4-2
clone size: NA
CDR3 protein: CASSQDRAGTYNEQFF
CDR3 DNA: TGTGCCAGCAGCCAAGATCGGGCGGGGACCTACAATGAGCAGTTCTTC

J gene: TRBJ2-3
D gene: TRBD2
V gene: TRBV6-5
clone size: NA
CDR3 protein: CASSRAGLATDTQYF
CDR3 DNA: TGTGCCAGCAGCCGAGCGGGACTAGCTACAGATACGCAGTATTTT

J gene: TRBJ2-2
D gene: NA
V gene: TRBV4-3
clone size: NA
CDR3 protein: CASSQLGTNTGELFF
CDR3 DNA: TGCGCCAGCAGCCAACTAGGTACGAACACCGGGGAGCTGTTTTTT

J gene: TRBJ1-2
D gene: NA
V gene: TRBV5-1
clone size: NA
CDR3 protein: CASSYTGSNYGYTF
CDR3 DNA: TGCGCCAGCAGCTACACCGGGAGTAACTATGGCTACACCTTC

J gene: TRBJ2-7
D gene: TRBD2
V gene: TRBV7-2
clone size: NA
CDR3 protein: CASSLMISGAYEQYF
CDR3 DNA: TGTGCCAGCAGCTTGATGATTAGCGGGGCCTACGAGCAGTACTTC

J gene: TRBJ2-5
D gene: NA
V gene: TRBV5-5
clone size: NA
CDR3 protein: CASSWDSSETQYF
CDR3 DNA: TGTGCCAGCAGCTGGGACTCCTCGGAGACCCAGTACTTC

J gene: TRBJ2-7
D gene: NA
V gene: TRBV21-1
clone size: NA
CDR3 protein: CASLQRDYEQYF
CDR3 DNA: TGTGCCAGCCTTCAGAGGGACTACGAGCAGTACTTC

J gene: TRBJ2-1
D gene: NA
V gene: TRBV11-2
clone size: NA
CDR3 protein: CASSLDQLTGTYNEQFF
CDR3 DNA: TGTGCCAGCAGCTTAGATCAGTTAACGGGGACTTACAATGAGCAGTTCTTC

J gene: TRBJ2-7
D gene: NA
V gene: TRBV30
clone size: NA
CDR3 protein: CAWSVEGYEQYF
CDR3 DNA: TGTGCCTGGAGTGTGGAGGGATACGAGCAGTACTTC

J gene: TRBJ1-1
D gene: NA
V gene: TRBV27
clone size: once
CDR3 protein: CASRRGKAFF
CDR3 DNA: TGTGCCAGCAGGAGAGGGAAAGCTTTCTTT

J gene: TRBJ1-2
D gene: TRBD1
V gene: TRBV6-2/TRBV6-3
clone size: NA
CDR3 protein: CASSWETGHSGYTF
CDR3 DNA: TGTGCCAGCAGTTGGGAGACAGGGCACTCCGGCTACACCTTC

J gene: TRBJ1-4
D gene: NA
V gene: TRBV5-1
clone size: NA
CDR3 protein: CASSLGGGSATNEKLFF
CDR3 DNA: TGCGCCAGCAGCTTGGGTGGGGGCTCGGCGACTAATGAAAAACTGTTTTTT

J gene: TRBJ2-6
D gene: TRBD1
V gene: TRBV6-2/TRBV6-3
clone size: medium-sized
CDR3 protein: CASSYQGAGANVLTF
CDR3 DNA: TGTGCCAGCAGTTACCAGGGGGCTGGGGCCAACGTCCTGACTTTC

J gene: TRBJ1-6
D gene: NA
V gene: TRBV6-5
clone size: NA
CDR3 protein: CASSQLDSLRALHF
CDR3 DNA: TGTGCCAGCAGTCAATTGGACAGCCTTCGGGCCCTCCACTTT

J gene: TRBJ1-6
D gene: NA
V gene: TRBV21-1
clone size: NA
CDR3 protein: CASSKWWRVDSPLHF
CDR3 DNA: TGTGCCAGCAGCAAATGGTGGAGGGTGGATTCACCCCTCCACTTT

J gene: TRBJ1-4
D gene: NA
V gene: TRBV19
clone size: NA
CDR3 protein: CASSIEGAATNEKLFF
CDR3 DNA: TGTGCCAGTAGTATCGAAGGGGCGGCAACTAATGAAAAACTGTTTTTT

J gene: TRBJ1-5
D gene: TRBD1
V gene: TRBV3-1/TRBV3-2
clone size: NA
CDR3 protein: CASSQDVPGGSNQPQHF
CDR3 DNA: TGTGCCAGCAGCCAAGATGTCCCAGGGGGAAGCAATCAGCCCCAGCATTTT

J gene: TRBJ1-6
D gene: TRBD1
V gene: TRBV15
clone size: NA
CDR3 protein: CATSRGGTDNSPLHF
CDR3 DNA: TGTGCCACCAGCAGAGGAGGGACAGATAATTCACCCCTCCACTTT

J gene: TRBJ2-1
D gene: TRBD2
V gene: TRBV27
clone size: NA
CDR3 protein: CASQLLWTSGLNEQFF
CDR3 DNA: TGTGCCAGCCAACTCCTGTGGACTAGCGGGTTAAATGAGCAGTTCTTC

J gene: TRBJ2-3
D gene: NA
V gene: TRBV7-3
clone size: NA
CDR3 protein: CASSLNGGPSTDTQYF
CDR3 DNA: TGTGCCAGCAGCTTAAATGGCGGGCCTAGCACAGATACGCAGTATTTT

J gene: TRBJ2-1
D gene: NA
V gene: TRBV11-3
clone size: NA
CDR3 protein: CASSFRGLEQFF
CDR3 DNA: TGTGCCAGCAGCTTTCGAGGGCTTGAGCAGTTCTTC

J gene: TRBJ2-2
D gene: NA
V gene: TRBV30
clone size: NA
CDR3 protein: CAWTKNDRHTGELFF
CDR3 DNA: TGTGCCTGGACTAAAAATGACAGACACACCGGGGAGCTGTTTTTT

J gene: TRBJ2-1
D gene: TRBD2
V gene: TRBV7-9
clone size: NA
CDR3 protein: CASSFKTSPLYNEQFF
CDR3 DNA: TGTGCCAGCAGCTTTAAGACTAGCCCCCTTTACAATGAGCAGTTCTTC

J gene: TRBJ1-2
D gene: NA
V gene: TRBV2
clone size: NA
CDR3 protein: CASSEEQVYGYTF
CDR3 DNA: TGTGCCAGCAGTGAAGAACAGGTCTATGGCTACACCTTC

J gene: TRBJ2-6
D gene: NA
V gene: TRBV5-1
clone size: NA
CDR3 protein: CASSLRGSGANVLTF
CDR3 DNA: TGCGCCAGCAGCTTGCGAGGGTCTGGGGCCAACGTCCTGACTTTC

J gene: TRBJ1-1
D gene: NA
V gene: TRBV9
clone size: NA
CDR3 protein: CASSVLVGERSTEAFF
CDR3 DNA: TGTGCCAGCAGCGTATTGGTAGGGGAAAGGAGCACTGAAGCTTTCTTT

J gene: TRBJ2-7
D gene: NA
V gene: TRBV2
clone size: many
CDR3 protein: CASRRREGRQYF
CDR3 DNA: TGTGCCAGCAGGCGGCGTGAGGGTCGGCAGTACTTC

J gene: TRBJ1-1
D gene: NA
V gene: TRBV5-1
clone size: NA
CDR3 protein: CASSFAGQGSTEAFF
CDR3 DNA: TGCGCCAGCAGCTTTGCGGGGCAAGGGAGCACTGAAGCTTTCTTT